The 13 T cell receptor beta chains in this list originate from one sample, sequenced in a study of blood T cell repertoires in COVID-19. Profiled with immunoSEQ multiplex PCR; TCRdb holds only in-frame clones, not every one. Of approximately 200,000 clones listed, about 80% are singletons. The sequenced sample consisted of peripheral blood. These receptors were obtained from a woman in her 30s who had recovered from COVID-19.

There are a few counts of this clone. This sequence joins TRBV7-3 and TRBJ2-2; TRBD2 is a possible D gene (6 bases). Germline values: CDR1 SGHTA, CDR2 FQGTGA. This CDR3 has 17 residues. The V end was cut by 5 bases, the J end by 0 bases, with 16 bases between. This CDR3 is CASSPRGGEANTGELFF. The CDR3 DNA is TGTGCCAGCAGCCCACGAGGAGGGGAGGCGAACACCGGGGAGCTGTTTTTT.

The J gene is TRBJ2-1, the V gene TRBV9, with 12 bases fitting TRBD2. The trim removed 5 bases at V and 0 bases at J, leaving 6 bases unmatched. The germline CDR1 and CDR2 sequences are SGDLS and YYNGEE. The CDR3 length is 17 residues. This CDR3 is CASSHTSGRSSYNEQFF. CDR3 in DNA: TGTGCCAGCAGTCATACTAGCGGGAGGTCCTCCTACAATGAGCAGTTCTTC.

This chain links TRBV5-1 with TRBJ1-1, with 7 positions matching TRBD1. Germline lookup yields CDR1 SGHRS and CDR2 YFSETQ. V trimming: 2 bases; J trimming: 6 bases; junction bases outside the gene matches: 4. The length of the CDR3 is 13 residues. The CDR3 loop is CASSFVQGAEAFF. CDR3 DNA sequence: TGCGCCAGCAGCTTTGTCCAGGGGGCTGAAGCTTTCTTT.

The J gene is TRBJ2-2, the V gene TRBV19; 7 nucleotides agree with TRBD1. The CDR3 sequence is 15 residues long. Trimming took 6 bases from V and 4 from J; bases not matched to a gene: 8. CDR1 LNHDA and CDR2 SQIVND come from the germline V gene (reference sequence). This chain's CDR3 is CASSPGQAPTGELFF. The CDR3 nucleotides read TGTGCCAGTAGCCCCGGACAGGCCCCCACCGGGGAGCTGTTTTTT.

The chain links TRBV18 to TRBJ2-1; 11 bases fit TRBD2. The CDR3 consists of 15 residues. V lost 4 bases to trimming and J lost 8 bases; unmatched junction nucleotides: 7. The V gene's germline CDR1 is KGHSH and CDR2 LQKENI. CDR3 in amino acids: CASSLTSGSWHEQFF. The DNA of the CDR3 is TGTGCCAGCTCACTCACTAGCGGGAGTTGGCATGAGCAGTTCTTC. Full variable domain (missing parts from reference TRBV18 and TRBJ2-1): NAGVMQNPRHLVRRRGQEARLRCSPMKGHSHVYWYRQLPEEGLKFMVYLQKENIIDESGMPKERFSAEFPKEGPSILRIQQVVRGDSAAYFCASSLTSGSWHEQFFGPGTRLTVL.

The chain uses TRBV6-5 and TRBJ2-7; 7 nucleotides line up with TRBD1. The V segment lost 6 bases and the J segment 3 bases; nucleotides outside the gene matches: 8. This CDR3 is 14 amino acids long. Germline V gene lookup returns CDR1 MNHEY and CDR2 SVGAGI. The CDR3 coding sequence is TGTGCCAGCAGGGGGTCAGGGGGATTCTACGAGCAGTACTTC. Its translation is CASRGSGGFYEQYF.

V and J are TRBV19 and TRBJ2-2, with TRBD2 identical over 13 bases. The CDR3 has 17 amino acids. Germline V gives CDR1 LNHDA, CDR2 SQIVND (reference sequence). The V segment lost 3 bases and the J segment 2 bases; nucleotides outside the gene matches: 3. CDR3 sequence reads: CASSIRLAGGNTGELFF. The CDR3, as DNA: TGTGCCAGTAGTATTCGACTAGCGGGAGGCAACACCGGGGAGCTGTTTTTT.

The CDR3: CASSLGGPRTGELFF. The CDR3 DNA is TGCGCCAGCAGCTTGGGAGGGCCTCGCACCGGGGAGCTGTTTTTT. The rearrangement joins TRBV5-1 to TRBJ2-2, with D tentatively TRBD2 (5 bases). Germline lookup yields CDR1 SGHRS and CDR2 YFSETQ. V lost 0 bases and J lost 4, with 10 bases in between. The CDR3 spans 15 residues.

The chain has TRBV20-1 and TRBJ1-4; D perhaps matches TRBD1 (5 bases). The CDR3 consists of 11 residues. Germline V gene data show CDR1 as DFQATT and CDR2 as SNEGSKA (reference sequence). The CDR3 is CLGLANEKLFF. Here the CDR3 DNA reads TGCCTGGGACTCGCTAATGAAAAACTGTTTTTT.

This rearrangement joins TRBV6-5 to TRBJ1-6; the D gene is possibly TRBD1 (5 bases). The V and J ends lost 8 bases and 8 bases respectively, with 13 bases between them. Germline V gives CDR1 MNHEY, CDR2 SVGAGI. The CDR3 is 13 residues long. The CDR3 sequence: CASQRGIDSPLHF. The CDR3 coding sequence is TGTGCCAGCCAAAGGGGAATCGATTCACCCCTCCACTTT.

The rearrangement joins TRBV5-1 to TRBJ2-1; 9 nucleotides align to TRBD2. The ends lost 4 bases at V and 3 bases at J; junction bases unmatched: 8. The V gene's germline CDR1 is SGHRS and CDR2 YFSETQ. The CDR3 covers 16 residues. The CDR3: CASSVLTSGFYNEQFF. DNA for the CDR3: TGCGCCAGCAGCGTGCTGACTAGCGGCTTCTACAATGAGCAGTTCTTC.

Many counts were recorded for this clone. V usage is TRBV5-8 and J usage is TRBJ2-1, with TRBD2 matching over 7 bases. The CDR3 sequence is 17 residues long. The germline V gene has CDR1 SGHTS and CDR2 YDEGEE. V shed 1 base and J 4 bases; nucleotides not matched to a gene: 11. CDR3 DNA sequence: TGTGCCAGCAGCTTGTGGCGTACGAGCGGGACGTACAATGAGCAGTTCTTC. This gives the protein CASSLWRTSGTYNEQFF.

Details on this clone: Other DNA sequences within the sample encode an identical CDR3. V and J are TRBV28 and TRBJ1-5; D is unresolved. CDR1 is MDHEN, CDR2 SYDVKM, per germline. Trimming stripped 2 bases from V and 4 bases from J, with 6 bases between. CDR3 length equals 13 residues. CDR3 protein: CASSLPGNQPQHF. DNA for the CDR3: TGTGCCAGCAGTTTACCGGGAAATCAGCCCCAGCATTTT.